The 22 T cell receptor beta chains reported below all come from one sample, sequenced in a study of T cells in Graves' hyperthyroidism and ophthalmopathy. TCR beta CDR3 sequences were amplified from RNA transcripts. The study used the HTBI primer set for a first-round RT-PCR of the TCR CDR3. In TCRdb, the multiplex PCR reads were re-called with MiXCR into one record per CDR3 protein. The table records around 440,000 distinct CDR3 sequences, less than 20% of them present only once. The sample consisted of blood. Every receptor here comes from a woman aged 18 to 35 with Graves' hyperthyroidism.

Of note for this clonotype: The junction differs from germline at one of its ends, possibly a read error. The genes are TRBV19 and TRBJ1-4; D is unresolved. The CDR3 runs 15 residues. Germline CDR1 is LNHDA and CDR2 is SQIVND (reference sequence). CDR3 sequence (DNA): TGTGCCAGTAGTATCACGCAGGCAACTAATGAGAAACTGTTTTTT. Its protein is CASSITQATNEKLFF.

In this sample, this clonotype turned up many times. V and J are TRBV6-1 and TRBJ2-2; TRBD2 aligns across 7 bases. CDR1 is MNHNS and CDR2 is SASEGT in the germline V gene. V lost 5 bases, J lost 3 bases, and 6 bases stayed unmatched. This CDR3 is built from 15 residues. The CDR3 nucleotides read TGTGCCAGCAGTTATGGGGCGGGGGACACCGGGGAGCTGTTTTTT. Amino acid sequence: CASSYGAGDTGELFF.

Here the CDR3 DNA reads TGTGCCAGCATCCCTCCACTCGGGACAGGGGAGATAGATGAGCAGTTCTTC. It is translated as CASIPPLGTGEIDEQFF. The gene calls are TRBV28 and TRBJ2-1; 10 positions match TRBD1. Trimming cost V 7 bases and J 8 bases; bases outside gene matches: 17. This CDR3 region has 17 residues. Per the germline V gene, CDR1 is MDHEN and CDR2 is SYDVKM.

This clonotype was counted many times. This sequence joins TRBV10-3 and TRBJ1-5; 7 bases are a match to TRBD1. The CDR3 has 15 residues. J gave up 3 bases and V 6 bases, and 8 bases lay outside the gene matches. CDR1 ENHRY and CDR2 SYGVKD come from the germline V gene. The CDR3 DNA reads as TGTGCCATCAGCCAAGACAGGGCCGACAATCAGCCCCAGCATTTT. This gives the protein CAISQDRADNQPQHF.

This clonotype was seen a few times. The V and J genes are TRBV3-1 and TRBJ2-3; a weak D match, TRBD2 (7 bases). The germline CDR1 and CDR2 sequences are LGHDT and YNNKEL (reference sequence). V was clipped by 4 bases and J by 1 base, with 18 bases between them. CDR3 length equals 17 residues. The CDR3 DNA sequence: TGTGCCAGCAGCCTTGACTTGGCGGGGGCGGGCACAGATACGCAGTATTTT. Protein product: CASSLDLAGAGTDTQYF.

This clonotype was seen a few times. No conserved phenylalanine or tryptophan ends this CDR3, so it is likely a read error. This rearrangement joins TRBV10-2 to TRBJ1-1; the match to TRBD1 covers 7 bases. CDR3 size: 15 residues. V was clipped by 7 bases and J by 2 bases; unmatched bases: 10. CDR1 and CDR2 (germline): WSHSY, SAAADI. CDR3 nucleotides: TGCGCCAGCACCCCACTTGCAGGGGGAAACACTGAAGCTTTCCTT. Translation: CASTPLAGGNTEAFL.

The chain has TRBV12-3 or TRBV12-4 and TRBJ1-2; 7 bases align to TRBD1. J gave up 1 base and V 2 bases, and 1 base lay outside the gene matches. The CDR3 sequence is 14 residues long. The DNA of the CDR3 is TGTGCCAGCAGTTTAAACAGGGGTAACTATGGCTACACCTTC. It is translated as CASSLNRGNYGYTF.

A remark on this clonotype: This could be a read error, since a much larger clone is one nucleotide away. The J gene is TRBJ1-2, the V gene TRBV20-1; D is possibly TRBD1 (5 bases). Between the trimmed V and J ends, which lost 3 bases and 5 bases, there was a span of 22 bases. CDR1 is DFQATT and CDR2 is SNEGSKA in the germline V gene (reference sequence). This CDR3 spans 16 amino acids. The CDR3 loop is CSARTDPRRGTYGYTF. CDR3 sequence (DNA): TGCAGTGCTAGGACCGATCCTCGACGGGGGACTTATGGCTACACCTTC.

The V gene is TRBV7-6, the J gene TRBJ1-6; D possibly corresponds to TRBD1 (5 bases). The CDR3 consists of 14 residues. CDR1 SGHVS and CDR2 FNYEAQ come from the germline V gene. The V end was cut by 8 bases, the J end by 4 bases, with 12 bases between. The CDR3 DNA reads as TGTGCCAGCCGTGGGGGGGGATATAATTCACCCCTCCACTTT. This translates into CASRGGGYNSPLHF.

The chain employs TRBV4-1 and TRBJ1-2; 8 bases are shared with TRBD1. V gave up 2 bases and J gave up 8 bases; unmatched junction bases: 10. There are 15 residues in the CDR3. The germline V gene encodes CDR1 MGHRA and CDR2 YSYEKL. The CDR3 nucleotides are TGCGCCAGCAGCCAACAGGGGGCGCTTGGATACGGCTACACCTTC. Protein product: CASSQQGALGYGYTF.

The J gene is TRBJ2-7, the V gene TRBV12-3 or TRBV12-4; D is unresolved. The CDR3 length is 16 residues. The V and J ends lost 4 bases and 2 bases respectively, with 18 bases between them. CDR3 nucleotide sequence: TGTGCCAGCAGTTCCATGCGCAAAGCTTATACCTACGAGCAGTACTTC. It translates to CASSSMRKAYTYEQYF.

Written as DNA, the CDR3 is TGTGCCACCAGCAGACAAACGAGGGACAGTGTGAACGAGCAGTACTTC. This codes for CATSRQTRDSVNEQYF. This sequence joins TRBV15 and TRBJ2-7; the match to TRBD1 covers 7 bases. The J segment lost 5 bases and the V segment lost 2 bases, leaving 12 bases of the junction unmatched. CDR1 is LNHNV and CDR2 is YYDKDF in the germline V gene (reference sequence). CDR3 size: 16 residues.

This clonotype occurred many times. The chain joins TRBV7-3 to TRBJ2-7; no clear D gene. The ends were cut back, 5 bases at V and 7 bases at J, with 12 bases in the middle. The germline CDR1 and CDR2 sequences are SGHTA and FQGTGA. The CDR3 extends over 12 amino acids. The CDR3 DNA reads TGTGCCAGCAGCCCCGCACCCCCAGAGCAGTACTTC. Its translation: CASSPAPPEQYF.

This clonotype was counted many times. V and J are TRBV9 and TRBJ2-3; unclear D gene. Trimming removed 0 bases at V and 6 bases at J, with 11 bases between. Germline CDR1 reads SGDLS; CDR2 reads YYNGEE. This CDR3 region has 14 residues. CDR3 residues: CASSVDVTPDTQYF. CDR3 DNA sequence: TGTGCCAGCAGCGTAGACGTAACCCCGGATACGCAGTATTTT.

This clonotype was detected once. The chain links TRBV4-1 to TRBJ2-1; 7 bases match TRBD1. The germline V gene has CDR1 MGHRA and CDR2 YSYEKL. Trimming at V came to 3 bases and at J to 12 bases, leaving 2 bases not matched to a gene. The CDR3 is 11 amino acids. In DNA form, the CDR3 reads TGCGCCAGCAGCCATTGGACAGGGCAGTTCTTC. This translates into CASSHWTGQFF.

V gene TRBV12-3 or TRBV12-4 combines with J gene TRBJ1-1, with 8 bases that match TRBD1. V gave up 7 bases and J gave up 5 bases; unmatched junction bases: 9. CDR3 length equals 14 residues. The CDR3 loop is CASNRQGLRTEAFF. CDR3 nucleotide sequence: TGTGCCAGCAACAGACAGGGGTTGCGAACTGAAGCTTTCTTT.

The chain employs TRBV27 and TRBJ2-7; D is perhaps TRBD2 (5 bases). CDR1 and CDR2 (germline): MNHEY, SMNVEV (reference sequence). This CDR3 is 13 amino acids long. V lost 5 bases, J lost 7 bases, and 15 bases lay in between. The CDR3 spells CASSPAGVEEQYF. The DNA for the CDR3 is TGTGCCAGCAGTCCCGCGGGTGTTGAGGAGCAGTACTTC.

At least ten counts were recorded for this clonotype. This chain joins TRBV6-1 and TRBJ2-5; D gene unclear. Germline CDR1 and CDR2: MNHNS and SASEGT. The CDR3 is 13 amino acids. The V end lost 5 bases, the J end lost 0 bases, and 7 bases lay between the germline ends. The DNA of the CDR3 is TGTGCCAGCAGTTCACAGTACCAAGAGACCCAGTACTTC. Amino acids: CASSSQYQETQYF.

This clonotype was observed many times. V usage is TRBV4-2 and J usage is TRBJ2-3; 9 positions match TRBD2. The CDR3 spans 16 residues. Trimming at V came to 0 bases and at J to 4 bases, leaving 5 bases not matched to a gene. CDR1 LGHNA and CDR2 YNFKEQ come from the germline V gene. This CDR3 reads CASSQDGSGSADTQYF. Written as DNA, the CDR3 is TGTGCCAGCAGCCAAGATGGTAGCGGGAGCGCAGATACGCAGTATTTT.

The chain couples TRBV18 to TRBJ2-7; 12 nucleotides line up with TRBD1. CDR1 and CDR2 (germline): KGHSH, LQKENI. Trimming at V came to 6 bases and at J to 7 bases, leaving 13 bases not matched to a gene. The CDR3 extends over 16 amino acids. CDR3 amino acids: CASSYLGGQGALEQYF. In DNA, the CDR3 is TGTGCCAGCTCTTACCTAGGGGGACAGGGGGCGTTGGAGCAGTACTTC.

There are many counts of this clonotype. This sequence joins TRBV9 and TRBJ2-3, with a tentative D call TRBD2 (6 bases). CDR3 length equals 16 residues. V lost 0 bases and J 2 bases, leaving 13 bases between the germline ends. Germline loops: CDR1 SGDLS, CDR2 YYNGEE. The CDR3 DNA is TGTGCCAGCAGCGTAGATGGGGGGAGAACCACAGATACGCAGTATTTT. Protein: CASSVDGGRTTDTQYF.

V gene TRBV2 combines with J gene TRBJ1-2; 7 positions agree with TRBD1. Trimming at V came to 3 bases and at J to 8 bases, leaving 12 bases not matched to a gene. The CDR3 length is 15 residues. CDR1 is SNHLY and CDR2 is FYNNEI in the germline V gene. CDR3 nucleotide sequence: TGTGCCAGCAGTGATCGGGCCAGGGGGTTCGAAGGCTACACCTTC. Protein product: CASSDRARGFEGYTF.